This T cell receptor (beta chain) was found in a study of beta chain features in type 1 diabetes (dated by TCRdb to about 2018). Study-level background: Mean age, gender distribution, total cell number and subset yield were not different between patients and healthy donors. A total of approximately 99,000,000 sorted cells were examined across all samples, and RNA yield correlated strongly with the number of cells per subset. The study compared TCRB repertoires of sorted circulating CD4+ T cell subsets between recently diagnosed type 1 diabetes patients and matched healthy donors. Regulatory and stem cell-like memory subsets were obtained from only 8 patients and roughly 8 healthy donors, while naive and central memory subsets were obtained from all 30 or so donors.

The germline V gene specifies ENHRY as CDR1 and SYGVKD as CDR2. The germline V end is reduced by 8 bases and the J end by 8 bases; junction bases left unmatched: 3. Its CDR3 holds 13 amino acids, cysteine through phenylalanine. Only the CDR3 region is kept as DNA, spanning 39 bases read in frame from base 1. For this clone: No antigen is known for it. Base qualities are missing; no much larger clone stands one base away.

General findings and caveats noted by the study authors: Sequencing cDNA rather than genomic DNA could over-represent highly expressing activated cells, although activation and CD3 levels did not differ between groups. A moderate but significant shortening of TCRB CDR3 length was observed in type 1 diabetes patients in all four CD4+ subsets. Only small numbers of individuals were included in the HLA sub-analyses, which left unresolved whether HLA type had any influence on TCRB rearrangement. The naive, central memory and regulatory TCRB repertoires appeared to resemble one another more closely among patients than among healthy donors. PCR might favor shorter templates, but patient and control samples were amplified and corrected together, so any skew would affect both groups equally. At VDJ recombination sites, type 1 diabetes patients had fewer insertions and more deleted nucleotides, which implies abnormalities in thymic rearrangement.

From each donor, a single peripheral blood sample of 100 to 150 mL on average was drawn into heparinised tubes. A BD FACSAria II and a panel including CD45RO, CCR7, CD25, CD127, CD95 and CD27 were used to sort naive, central memory, regulatory and stem cell-like memory CD4+ T cells. All sorted populations exceeded 95% purity. Right away, PBMCs were isolated by Lymphoprep density gradient centrifugation and were stained directly, with no culture step. So that batch effects would be minimized, each experiment stained and sorted samples in pairs, pairing one healthy donor with one patient. The entire isolated RNA was reverse transcribed using the High Capacity cDNA Reverse Transcription Kit, and thus expressed TCRB transcripts were sequenced. Deep immunoSEQ sequencing was performed on naive, central memory and regulatory T cell samples, with an average of about 3.57 million total reads per sample. Sorted cells were lysed in RLT buffer, and RNA was extracted using DNase-treated RNeasy Micro or Mini kits according to cell number. To prevent cross-contamination, every cell subset was processed on its own, while patient and healthy donor samples were processed together. TCRB sequences were amplified from cDNA with the immunoSEQ multiplex PCR, producing 87-bp fragments spanning the CDR3 region. Sequencing of the amplicons was done on the Illumina HiSeq platform. The original pipeline was this. Synthetic template baselines were used to correct PCR bias computationally, reads within Hamming distance 2 were collapsed together, and singletons that could not be merged were discarded. Reads were aligned against IMGT so that V, D and J genes, CDR3 length and insertions or deletions at six rearrangement sites could be assigned. Within each subset, clonotype counts were normalized to sorted cell number, and only after that were true diversity and Gini coefficients computed with the tcR R package. The overlap coefficient, calculated on TCRB nucleotide sequences, was used to measure repertoire sharing. As a proxy for the pre-selection repertoire, out-of-frame TCRB sequences from naive cells were analyzed. Not all clones reach the TCRdb copy of this immuneACCESS table, which keeps in-frame sequences only. Checked studies attribute under half of the gap to unresolved V genes and leave the rest unexplained. V, J and clone size reflect that table, while D and trimming were determined from the DNA. The sample records almost 350,000 clones, about 20% of which are singletons. Under 0.055% of the sample belongs to the ten largest clones.

The sequenced sample was naive CD4+ T cells from blood. What the cell subset or site label conveys for this sample: true naive CD4+ T cells. The receptor's source is a woman aged 18-30 years in good health. The chain links TRBV10-3 with TRBJ1-6; TRBD1 aligns with 10 central bases. The CDR3 amino acid sequence is: CAIRTGGDSPLHF. The DNA is TGTGCCATCCGGACAGGGGGGGATTCACCCCTCCACTTT.